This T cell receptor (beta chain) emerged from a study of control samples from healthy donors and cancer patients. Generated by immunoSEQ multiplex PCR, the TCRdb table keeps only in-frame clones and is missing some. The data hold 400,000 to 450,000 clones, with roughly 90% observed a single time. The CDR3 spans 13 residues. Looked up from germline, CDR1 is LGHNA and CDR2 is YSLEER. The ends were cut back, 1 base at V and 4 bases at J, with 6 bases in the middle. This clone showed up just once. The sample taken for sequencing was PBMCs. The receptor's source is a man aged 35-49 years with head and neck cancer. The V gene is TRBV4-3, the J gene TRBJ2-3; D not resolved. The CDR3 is CASSQVFPDTQYF. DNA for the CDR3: TGCGCCAGCAGCCAAGTGTTTCCAGATACGCAGTATTTT.